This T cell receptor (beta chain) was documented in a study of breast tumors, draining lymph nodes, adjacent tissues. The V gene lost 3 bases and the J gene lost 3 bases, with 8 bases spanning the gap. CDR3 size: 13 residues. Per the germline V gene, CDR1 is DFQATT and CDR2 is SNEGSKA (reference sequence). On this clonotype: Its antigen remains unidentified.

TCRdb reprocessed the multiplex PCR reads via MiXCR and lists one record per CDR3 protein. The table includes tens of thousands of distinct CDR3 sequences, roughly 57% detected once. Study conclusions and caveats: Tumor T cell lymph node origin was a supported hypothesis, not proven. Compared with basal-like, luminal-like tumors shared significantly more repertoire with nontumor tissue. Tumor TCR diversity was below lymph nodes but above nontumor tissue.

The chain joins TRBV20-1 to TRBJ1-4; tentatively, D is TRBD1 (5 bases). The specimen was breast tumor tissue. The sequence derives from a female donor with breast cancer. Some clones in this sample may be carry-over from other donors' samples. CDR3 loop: CSARGGANEKLFF. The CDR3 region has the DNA TGCAGTGCTAGGGGGGGGGCTAATGAAAAACTGTTTTTT.